Described below is a single T cell receptor beta chain sequence and its context. CDR3 length: 14 residues. The germline V gene encodes CDR1 LNHDA and CDR2 SQIVND (reference sequence). Trimming removed 5 bases from V and 6 bases from J; junction bases left unmatched: 7. TCRdb's copy holds only in-frame clones and misses some; the assay was immunoSEQ multiplex PCR. The sample has around 100,000 clones, 82% seen once. These data are taken from a study of PD-1 blockade in mismatch repair-deficient tumors. The genes are TRBV19 and TRBJ1-2; 9 positions agree with TRBD1. The sequencing used peripheral blood, collected 36 weeks after starting pembrolizumab. This TCR was recovered from an adult with mismatch repair-deficient cancer. CDR3 protein: CASSGLRDRDGYTF. CDR3 nucleotides: TGTGCCAGTAGTGGCCTTCGGGACAGGGATGGCTACACCTTC.